This entry concerns a single TCR beta chain. The antigen is undetermined. The data stem from a study of CD8 T cells in ankylosing spondylitis. The study, taken as a whole, reports: What seemed typical of ankylosing spondylitis blood was a TCR beta motif built from 8 or 9 highly homologous variants.

CDR1 is SQVTM, CDR2 ANQGSEA, per germline. Trimming left V 4 bases short and J 7 bases short, with 15 bases between. The CDR3 runs to 13 residues. One entry per CDR3 protein results from TCRdb running MiXCR on the 5' RACE reads. The repertoire holds hundreds of thousands of distinct CDR3 sequences, with 10% to 15% as singletons. Sample: blood, either unsorted or a sorted T cell fraction (not recorded which). The genes are TRBV29-1 and TRBJ2-3; D is perhaps TRBD2 (6 bases). This clonotype was obtained from a male donor with ankylosing spondylitis. This CDR3 is CSVGEVQYYTQYF. CDR3 DNA sequence: TGCAGCGTTGGGGAGGTTCAGTACTATACGCAGTATTTT.